Listed below are T cell receptor beta chains from one sample, sequenced in a study of T cell responses to AZD1222 COVID-19 vaccine. The method was immunoSEQ multiplex PCR; TCRdb's version includes in-frame clones alone and lacks a portion of them. Altogether about 130,000 clones are present, about 90% being singletons, with the ten largest covering about 10%. This sample comprised peripheral blood, obtained on day 0 of AZD1222 vaccination. The receptors were sampled from an adult in good health. Both conserved end residues are part of each CDR3. Each record gives: clone size, D gene, J gene, V gene, CDR3 DNA, CDR3 protein. A D gene is named only where the DNA matches it firmly. The size entry is marked missing in some rows and otherwise reads once, few, many or a size class.

clone size: .
D gene: .
J gene: TRBJ2-5
V gene: TRBV30
CDR3 DNA: TGTGCCTGGAGTCACGGGGGCGCAGGGGAGACCCAGTACTTC
CDR3 protein: CAWSHGGAGETQYF

clone size: .
D gene: .
J gene: TRBJ1-3
V gene: TRBV2
CDR3 DNA: TGTGCCAGCAGTTACCGAACCGGGGGAAACACCATATATTTT
CDR3 protein: CASSYRTGGNTIYF

clone size: .
D gene: .
J gene: TRBJ1-5
V gene: TRBV15
CDR3 DNA: TGTGCCACCAGCAGAGAAGGACTATCCGAGCCCCAGCATTTT
CDR3 protein: CATSREGLSEPQHF

clone size: .
D gene: TRBD1
J gene: TRBJ1-3
V gene: TRBV9
CDR3 DNA: TGTGCCAGCAGCGCCCGACAGGGGGCCTACGGAAACACCATATATTTT
CDR3 protein: CASSARQGAYGNTIYF

clone size: .
D gene: TRBD1
J gene: TRBJ2-1
V gene: TRBV27
CDR3 DNA: TGTGCCAGCAGTCCCGGACAGGGGGGGTTCGGGGGGCAGTTCTTC
CDR3 protein: CASSPGQGGFGGQFF

clone size: once
D gene: TRBD1
J gene: TRBJ1-2
V gene: TRBV5-4
CDR3 DNA: TGTGCCAGCAGCAGACCAGGGACAGGGAATGGCTACACCTTC
CDR3 protein: CASSRPGTGNGYTF

clone size: .
D gene: .
J gene: TRBJ2-3
V gene: TRBV4-3
CDR3 DNA: TGCGCCAGCAGCCAACTTCGACCAGATACGCAGTATTTT
CDR3 protein: CASSQLRPDTQYF

clone size: .
D gene: TRBD1
J gene: TRBJ1-2
V gene: TRBV28
CDR3 DNA: TGTGCCAGCAGTTCGTCAGGGGGAAGCTATGGCTACACCTTC
CDR3 protein: CASSSSGGSYGYTF

clone size: .
D gene: .
J gene: TRBJ1-4
V gene: TRBV7-9
CDR3 DNA: TGTGCCAGCAGCGCGGTCAGAGGTGGTAATGAAAAACTGTTTTTT
CDR3 protein: CASSAVRGGNEKLFF

clone size: .
D gene: TRBD1
J gene: TRBJ1-5
V gene: TRBV29-1
CDR3 DNA: TGCAGCGTTCCCGGGACAGGGGGCGATCAGCCCCAGCATTTT
CDR3 protein: CSVPGTGGDQPQHF

clone size: .
D gene: TRBD1
J gene: TRBJ2-4
V gene: TRBV2
CDR3 DNA: TGTGCCAGCAGTGAAGTCGACAGGGACAGGTACTTC
CDR3 protein: CASSEVDRDRYF

clone size: .
D gene: .
J gene: TRBJ1-4
V gene: TRBV6-5
CDR3 DNA: TGTGCCAGCAGTTACTCGGGGGCTCTCGAAAAACTGTTTTTT
CDR3 protein: CASSYSGALEKLFF

clone size: once
D gene: TRBD1
J gene: TRBJ2-5
V gene: TRBV27
CDR3 DNA: TGTGCCAGCAGTCTGGGGACAGGGGATAGACAGACCCAGTACTTC
CDR3 protein: CASSLGTGDRQTQYF

clone size: .
D gene: TRBD2
J gene: TRBJ2-1
V gene: TRBV7-3
CDR3 DNA: TGTGCCAGCAGCCCAAGAGCCGGGACTAGCGTCAATGAGCAGTTCTTC
CDR3 protein: CASSPRAGTSVNEQFF

clone size: .
D gene: TRBD2
J gene: TRBJ2-2
V gene: TRBV5-1
CDR3 DNA: TGCGCCAGCAGCCCCCCGGGACTAGCTTCCACCGGGGAGCTGTTTTTT
CDR3 protein: CASSPPGLASTGELFF

clone size: .
D gene: TRBD1
J gene: TRBJ1-6
V gene: TRBV15
CDR3 DNA: TGTGCCACCAGCCCGAGGGGGCAGCTCCTCCACTTT
CDR3 protein: CATSPRGQLLHF

clone size: .
D gene: TRBD2
J gene: TRBJ2-3
V gene: TRBV5-1
CDR3 DNA: TGCGCCAGCAGCTTGGAGGTAGCGGGAGCTGATACGCAGTATTTT
CDR3 protein: CASSLEVAGADTQYF

clone size: .
D gene: TRBD2
J gene: TRBJ2-7
V gene: TRBV11-2
CDR3 DNA: TGTGCCAGCAGCTGGCTCGGGACTATTTCCGCCTACGAGCAGTACTTC
CDR3 protein: CASSWLGTISAYEQYF

clone size: few
D gene: .
J gene: TRBJ2-7
V gene: TRBV5-1
CDR3 DNA: TGCGCCAGCAGCTCCCTCCTAGGGGGGTTACCCTACGAGCAGTACTTC
CDR3 protein: CASSSLLGGLPYEQYF

clone size: once
D gene: .
J gene: TRBJ1-2
V gene: TRBV6-2/TRBV6-3
CDR3 DNA: TGTGCCAGCAGTTTGGGCAGAACTATCACCCCCGATGGCTACACCTTC
CDR3 protein: CASSLGRTITPDGYTF

clone size: .
D gene: .
J gene: TRBJ2-1
V gene: TRBV6-4
CDR3 DNA: TGTGCCAGCAGTGAGGGGGGGCACAATGAGCAGTTCTTC
CDR3 protein: CASSEGGHNEQFF

clone size: .
D gene: .
J gene: TRBJ2-1
V gene: TRBV2
CDR3 DNA: TGTGCCATTCGGGATCCGGGAGCCTCCTACAATGAGCAGTTCTTC
CDR3 protein: CAIRDPGASYNEQFF

clone size: few
D gene: TRBD1
J gene: TRBJ1-6
V gene: TRBV6-5
CDR3 DNA: TGTGCCAGCAGACACGGGACAGGGGGTAATTCACCCCTCCACTTT
CDR3 protein: CASRHGTGGNSPLHF

clone size: .
D gene: TRBD2
J gene: TRBJ2-3
V gene: TRBV9
CDR3 DNA: TGTGCCAGCAGCGTTGGGCTAGCGGGGCATACGCAGTATTTT
CDR3 protein: CASSVGLAGHTQYF

clone size: .
D gene: .
J gene: TRBJ2-1
V gene: TRBV27
CDR3 DNA: TGTGCCAGCAGTTCCTCGGGAGCGGAGCTCTACAATGAGCAGTTCTTC
CDR3 protein: CASSSSGAELYNEQFF

clone size: .
D gene: .
J gene: TRBJ1-5
V gene: TRBV9
CDR3 DNA: TGTGCCAGCAGCCCCTGGGCGGGAACCAATCAGCCCCAGCATTTT
CDR3 protein: CASSPWAGTNQPQHF

clone size: .
D gene: .
J gene: TRBJ1-6
V gene: TRBV6-5
CDR3 DNA: TGTGCCAGCAGCTCAGTCATTGGCCCTTCACCCCTCCACTTT
CDR3 protein: CASSSVIGPSPLHF

clone size: .
D gene: TRBD2
J gene: TRBJ2-7
V gene: TRBV15
CDR3 DNA: TGTGCCACCAGCAGCCCGGGACTAGCGGGAGCCAACGAGCAGTACTTC
CDR3 protein: CATSSPGLAGANEQYF

clone size: .
D gene: .
J gene: TRBJ1-6
V gene: TRBV2
CDR3 DNA: TGTGCCAGCGGGACTTACTCGACAGGCGAGAATTCACCCCTCCACTTT
CDR3 protein: CASGTYSTGENSPLHF

clone size: .
D gene: TRBD1
J gene: TRBJ1-5
V gene: TRBV27
CDR3 DNA: TGTGCCAGCAGTTCCTTTTTCAGGGGGCGAAATCAGCCCCAGCATTTT
CDR3 protein: CASSSFFRGRNQPQHF

clone size: .
D gene: .
J gene: TRBJ1-5
V gene: TRBV6-2/TRBV6-3
CDR3 DNA: TGTGCCAGCAGTTACTCCGCCAGCCAGCCCCAGCATTTT
CDR3 protein: CASSYSASQPQHF

clone size: once
D gene: .
J gene: TRBJ2-7
V gene: TRBV12-3/TRBV12-4
CDR3 DNA: TGTGCCAGCAGTTTATCGGAAGACGAGCAGTACTTC
CDR3 protein: CASSLSEDEQYF

clone size: few
D gene: TRBD1
J gene: TRBJ1-2
V gene: TRBV2
CDR3 DNA: TGTGCCAGCAGCCCGCAGGGGGCTCAGGACTATGGCTACACCTTC
CDR3 protein: CASSPQGAQDYGYTF

clone size: .
D gene: .
J gene: TRBJ1-1
V gene: TRBV9
CDR3 DNA: TGTGCCAGCAGCCCCCGAGGACCTAGGAACACTGAAGCTTTCTTT
CDR3 protein: CASSPRGPRNTEAFF

clone size: .
D gene: .
J gene: TRBJ2-1
V gene: TRBV20-1
CDR3 DNA: TGCAGTGCTAGTCGCCAGCAGACCACCAATGAGCAGTTCTTC
CDR3 protein: CSASRQQTTNEQFF